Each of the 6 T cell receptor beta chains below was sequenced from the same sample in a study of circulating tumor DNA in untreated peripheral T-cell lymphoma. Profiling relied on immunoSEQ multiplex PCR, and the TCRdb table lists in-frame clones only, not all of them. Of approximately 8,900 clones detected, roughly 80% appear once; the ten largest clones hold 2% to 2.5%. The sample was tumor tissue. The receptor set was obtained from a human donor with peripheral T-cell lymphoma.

In nucleotides, the CDR3 is TGTGCCAGCTCCCAGGGGGCGACTGAAGCTTTCTTT. It codes for CASSQGATEAFF. J is TRBJ1-1 and V is TRBV18; 8 bases align to TRBD1. Germline CDR1 and CDR2: KGHSH and LQKENI. The CDR3 spans 12 residues. V was pared by 6 bases and J by 5 bases, with 2 bases of the junction left unmatched.

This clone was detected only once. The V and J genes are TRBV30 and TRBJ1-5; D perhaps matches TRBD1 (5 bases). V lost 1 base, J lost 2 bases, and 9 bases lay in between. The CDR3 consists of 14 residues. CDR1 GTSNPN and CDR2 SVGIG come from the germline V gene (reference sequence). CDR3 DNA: TGTGCCTGGAGTGATGGCAGGGGCAATCAGCCCCAGCATTTT. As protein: CAWSDGRGNQPQHF.

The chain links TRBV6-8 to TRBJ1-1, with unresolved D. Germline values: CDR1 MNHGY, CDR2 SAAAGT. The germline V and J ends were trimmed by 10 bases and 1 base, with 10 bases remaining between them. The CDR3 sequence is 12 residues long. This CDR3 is CATSYGNTEAFF. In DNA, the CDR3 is TGTGCCACCTCCTATGGGAACACTGAAGCTTTCTTT.

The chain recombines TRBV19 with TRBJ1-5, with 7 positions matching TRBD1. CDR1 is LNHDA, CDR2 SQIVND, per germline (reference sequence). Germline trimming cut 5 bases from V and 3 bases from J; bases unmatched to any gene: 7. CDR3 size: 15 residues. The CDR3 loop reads CASSSQDRFNQPQHF. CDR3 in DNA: TGTGCCAGTAGTTCCCAGGACAGGTTCAATCAGCCCCAGCATTTT. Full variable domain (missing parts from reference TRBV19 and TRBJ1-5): DGGITQSPKYLFRKEGQNVTLSCEQNLNHDAMYWYRQDPGQGLRLIYYSQIVNDFQKGDIAEGYSVSREKKESFPLTVTSAQKNPTAFYLCASSSQDRFNQPQHFGDGTRLSIL.

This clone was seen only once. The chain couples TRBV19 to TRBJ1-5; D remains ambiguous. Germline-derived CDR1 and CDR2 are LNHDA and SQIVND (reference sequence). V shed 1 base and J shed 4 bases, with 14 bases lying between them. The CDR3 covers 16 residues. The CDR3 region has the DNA TGTGCCAGTAGTATAGCGCGGGGTTCCCTTAATCAGCCCCAGCATTTT. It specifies CASSIARGSLNQPQHF.

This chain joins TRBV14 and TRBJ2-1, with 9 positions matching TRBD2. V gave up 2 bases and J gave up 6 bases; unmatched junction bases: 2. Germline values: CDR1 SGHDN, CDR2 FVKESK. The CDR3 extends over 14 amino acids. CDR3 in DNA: TGTGCCAGCAGCCAATTAGCGGGGGCCAATGAGCAGTTCTTC. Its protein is CASSQLAGANEQFF.